Presented here are 13 T cell receptor beta chains from one specimen sequenced in a study of cytomegalovirus exposure and HLA in healthy donors. Researchers ran the PCR with 60 Vbeta and 13 Jbeta primers. The method was immunoSEQ multiplex PCR; TCRdb's version includes in-frame clones alone and lacks a portion of them. The table records roughly 89,000 clones, approximately 80% of them present only once. The sample consisted of PBMCs. These receptors all stem from a man in his late teens or twenties in good health and CMV-seronegative.

This chain joins TRBV9 and TRBJ1-3, with 11 bases that match TRBD1. The CDR3 spans 16 residues. The ends lost 3 bases at V and 4 bases at J; junction bases unmatched: 6. Germline V CDR1 and CDR2: SGDLS, YYNGEE. CDR3 in amino acids: CASSEGDRGFGNTIYF. CDR3 coding DNA: TGTGCCAGCAGCGAGGGGGACAGGGGGTTCGGAAACACCATATATTTT.

This rearrangement joins TRBV7-9 to TRBJ2-7; no clear D gene. V was shortened by 4 bases and J by 4 bases, with 8 bases between the two germline ends. CDR1 SEHNR and CDR2 FQNEAQ come from the germline V gene (reference sequence). CDR3 length equals 12 residues. As DNA, the CDR3 is TGTGCCAGCAGCTCCGACATTTACGAGCAGTACTTC. Translated: CASSSDIYEQYF.

V usage is TRBV9 and J usage is TRBJ2-6; 10 nucleotides match TRBD1. CDR1 and CDR2 (germline): SGDLS, YYNGEE. The CDR3 is made up of 19 amino acids. With 1 base clipped from V and 0 bases from J, the junction kept 7 bases outside the gene matches. This chain's CDR3 is CASSVPTDRGISGANVLTF. Here the CDR3 DNA reads TGTGCCAGCAGCGTACCAACGGACAGGGGGATCTCTGGGGCCAACGTCCTGACTTTC.

V gene TRBV6-1 combines with J gene TRBJ1-2; D gene uncertain. V lost 5 bases and J 0 bases, leaving 13 bases between the germline ends. Germline V lookup: CDR1 MNHNS, CDR2 SASEGT. The CDR3 length is 15 residues. Here the CDR3 reads CASSRGILPNYGYTF. The CDR3 DNA sequence: TGTGCCAGCAGTCGAGGAATCCTTCCTAACTATGGCTACACCTTC.

This chain joins TRBV9 and TRBJ1-2; 7 nucleotides line up with TRBD1. Germline CDR1 is SGDLS and CDR2 is YYNGEE. V lost 2 bases, J lost 1 base, and 2 bases stayed unmatched. The CDR3 is 14 residues long. CDR3 bases: TGTGCCAGCAGCGTCGGGGACAGTAACTATGGCTACACCTTC. Amino acids: CASSVGDSNYGYTF.

The rearrangement links TRBV5-4 to TRBJ1-5; D uncertain. This CDR3 is built from 16 residues. CDR1 and CDR2 (germline): SGHNT, YYREEE (reference sequence). Trimming took off 0 bases at V and 1 base at J, with 11 bases between the two ends. The CDR3 is CASSLGPPGSNQPQHF. CDR3 DNA: TGTGCCAGCAGCTTGGGTCCTCCGGGGAGCAATCAGCCCCAGCATTTT.

CDR3 DNA sequence: TGTGCCAGCAGTGAAGGTTTAGGGGCTTCGACACCCCTCCACTTT. Amino acid sequence: CASSEGLGASTPLHF. V gene TRBV2 combines with J gene TRBJ1-6; weak D call: TRBD1 (5 bases). CDR3 length: 15 amino acids. Germline CDR1 and CDR2: SNHLY and FYNNEI. V gave up 1 base and J gave up 11 bases, with 15 bases separating them.

This rearrangement joins TRBV27 to TRBJ2-7; no reliable D call. This CDR3 spans 13 amino acids. CDR1 is MNHEY and CDR2 is SMNVEV in the germline V gene (reference sequence). V shed 5 bases and J shed 7 bases, with 15 bases lying between them. CDR3 DNA sequence: TGTGCCAGCAGTCCCCACCTACGAGGAGAGCAGTACTTC. Translated, it gives CASSPHLRGEQYF.

The table lists this clone with a few counts. The chain combines TRBV11-3 with TRBJ2-3; TRBD1 agrees at 7 bases. V was pared by 5 bases and J by 7 bases, with 15 bases of the junction left unmatched. This CDR3 spans 16 amino acids. Germline loops: CDR1 SGHNT, CDR2 YENEEA. The CDR3 region is CASSPMAGGVGNTQYF. The CDR3 DNA is TGTGCCAGCAGCCCCATGGCAGGGGGAGTCGGGAATACGCAGTATTTT.

The chain combines TRBV5-3 with TRBJ2-7; 9 bases match TRBD1. TRBV5-3 is annotated as an ORF whose role is uncertain. CDR3 length: 15 amino acids. The V segment lost 4 bases and the J segment 3 bases; nucleotides outside the gene matches: 8. CDR3 DNA: TGTGCCAGAAGCCCCGGGGACAGGGCCGACTACGAGCAGTACTTC. It specifies CARSPGDRADYEQYF.

V and J are TRBV5-1 and TRBJ2-3; 10 bases agree with TRBD2. Germline V gene data show CDR1 as SGHRS and CDR2 as YFSETQ. The ends lost 0 bases at V and 5 bases at J; junction bases unmatched: 6. This CDR3 is built from 16 residues. This CDR3 reads CASSLVGLAGVDTQYF. CDR3 coding DNA: TGCGCCAGCAGCTTGGTTGGGCTAGCGGGGGTAGATACGCAGTATTTT.

The gene calls are TRBV6-1 and TRBJ1-2; 8 nucleotides match TRBD1. The length of the CDR3 is 15 residues. With V trimmed by 2 bases and J by 5 bases, 7 bases remained unmatched. Germline CDR1 and CDR2: MNHNS and SASEGT. CDR3 sequence reads: CASSEPGQGLYGYTF. In DNA, the CDR3 is TGTGCCAGCAGTGAACCAGGACAGGGACTTTATGGCTACACCTTC.

The chain joins TRBV14 to TRBJ1-2; D not resolved. Germline V gene sequence: CDR1 SGHDN, CDR2 FVKESK. This CDR3 has 15 residues. The ends were cut back, 3 bases at V and 3 bases at J, with 14 bases in the middle. The CDR3 DNA is TGTGCCAGCAGCCAGGGCCCGGGAGGGTACTATGGCTACACCTTC. Protein sequence: CASSQGPGGYYGYTF.